The 6 T cell receptor beta chains reported below all come from one sample, sequenced in a study of T cell responses to AZD1222 COVID-19 vaccine. Libraries were prepared by immunoSEQ multiplex PCR; TCRdb keeps only in-frame clonotypes and omits some of them. This table holds approximately 200,000 clones, roughly 94% found once. The specimen comprised peripheral blood, sampled 28 days after the second dose of the MenACWY control vaccine. These receptors were taken from an adult who received the MenACWY meningococcal vaccine as a control.

The CDR3 sequence: CASSAGQGAVYGYTF. The CDR3 DNA follows: TGTGCCAGCAGCGCGGGACAGGGGGCGGTCTATGGCTACACCTTC. The gene calls are TRBV5-6 and TRBJ1-2; TRBD1 matches at 12 bases. After removal of 4 bases from V and 4 bases from J, the junction contained 5 bases not matched to a gene. The CDR3 is 15 residues long. Germline V gives CDR1 SGHDT, CDR2 YYEEEE.

V and J are TRBV29-1 and TRBJ1-1; D is uncertain. The CDR3 totals 12 residues. Germline-derived CDR1 and CDR2 are SQVTM and ANQGSEA. The V and J ends lost 4 bases and 6 bases respectively, with 12 bases between them. The CDR3 DNA sequence: TGCAGCGTTGGATTAGGCGGTGCTGAAGCTTTCTTT. This gives the protein CSVGLGGAEAFF.

The chain combines TRBV19 with TRBJ2-5, with D unresolved. The germline gives CDR1 LNHDA, CDR2 SQIVND (reference sequence). V was clipped by 3 bases and J by 4 bases, with 6 bases between them. The CDR3 length is 12 residues. CDR3 DNA sequence: TGTGCCAGTAGTATGTTAGGAGAGACCCAGTACTTC. Amino acids: CASSMLGETQYF.

The genes are TRBV7-2 and TRBJ2-7; D perhaps matches TRBD1 (6 bases). Trimming took off 5 bases at V and 2 bases at J, with 13 bases between the two ends. CDR3 length equals 14 residues. The germline V gene encodes CDR1 SGHTA and CDR2 FQGNSA. In nucleotides, the CDR3 is TGTGCCAGCAGCGAGAGACAGGTCGCCTACGAGCAGTACTTC. It translates to CASSERQVAYEQYF.

This clone has just one count. This chain connects TRBV5-4 to TRBJ1-2; D call uncertain. The V gene lost 4 bases and the J gene lost 4 bases, with 17 bases spanning the gap. The CDR3 has 15 amino acids. Germline V gene lookup returns CDR1 SGHNT and CDR2 YYREEE (reference sequence). CDR3 region: CASSITATPAYGYTF. The CDR3 DNA sequence: TGTGCCAGCAGCATTACAGCGACTCCTGCCTATGGCTACACCTTC.

This clone has just one count. The chain employs TRBV30 and TRBJ1-2; D gene unclear. Germline V CDR1 and CDR2: GTSNPN, SVGIG (reference sequence). Trimming cost V 3 bases and J 4 bases, with 9 bases left between them. The CDR3 runs to 12 residues. CDR3 region: CAWRPGIYGYTF. The CDR3 nucleotides read TGTGCCTGGAGGCCGGGTATCTATGGCTACACCTTC.